Listed below are T cell receptor beta chains from one sample, sequenced in a study of neurological immune-mediated disorders. Using its own MiXCR run on the 5' RACE reads, TCRdb lists one record per CDR3 protein. The table lists nearly 30,000 distinct CDR3 sequences, roughly a sixth of them singletons. The material sequenced was CD4+ T cells from blood. The receptors were gathered from a female donor with HTLV-1-associated myelopathy (HAM/TSP). The CDR3 runs from the conserved cysteine through the conserved F or W. D genes are given only for firm matches. Only part of the rows carry a size: once, few, many, or a class if the clone is expanded.

cdr3_aa | cdr3_nt | d_call | j_call | clone_size | v_call
CSVGGQVNTEAFF | TGCAGCGTTGGGGGACAGGTGAACACTGAAGCTTTCTTT | TRBD1 | TRBJ1-1 | many | TRBV29-1
CASSRLAGGDGELFF | TGTGCCAGCAGCCGACTAGCGGGAGGAGACGGGGAGCTGTTTTTT | TRBD2 | TRBJ2-2 | NA | TRBV6-5
CSARPSGGVREQFF | TGCAGTGCTAGGCCTAGCGGGGGGGTCCGTGAGCAGTTCTTC | TRBD2 | TRBJ2-1 | many | TRBV20-1
CAARGAMDVHNEQFF | TGTGCCGCGAGGGGGGCCATGGACGTCCACAATGAGCAGTTCTTC | NA | TRBJ2-1 | medium-sized | TRBV10-3
CASRGSSGGAWAGANVLTF | TGTGCCAGCAGGGGATCTAGCGGGGGGGCCTGGGCTGGGGCCAACGTCCTGACTTTC | TRBD2 | TRBJ2-6 | many | TRBV4-2
CAISESRTANYGYTF | TGTGCCATCAGTGAGTCAAGGACAGCTAACTATGGCTACACCTTC | NA | TRBJ1-2 | many | TRBV10-3
CSARGPDGYTF | TGCAGTGCTAGAGGACCTGATGGCTACACCTTC | NA | TRBJ1-2 | many | TRBV20-1
CASSSGQGVREYF | TGTGCCAGCAGCTCAGGACAGGGGGTCCGAGAGTACTTC | TRBD1 | TRBJ2-7 | many | TRBV5-6
CASSLERARDYGYTF | TGTGCCAGCAGCTTAGAACGGGCGCGGGACTATGGCTACACCTTC | NA | TRBJ1-2 | many | TRBV11-3
CASSYRDISYEQYF | TGCGCCAGCAGCTACCGGGACATATCCTACGAGCAGTACTTC | NA | TRBJ2-7 | many | TRBV4-1
CASSLEGRSHQPQHF | TGCGCCAGCAGCTTGGAAGGTAGGAGTCATCAGCCCCAGCATTTT | NA | TRBJ1-5 | many | TRBV5-1
CSALGGTSGSLNEQFF | TGCAGTGCCCTAGGGGGGACTAGCGGGAGTCTAAATGAGCAGTTCTTC | TRBD2 | TRBJ2-1 | NA | TRBV20-1
CSAGPDSREPYF | TGCAGTGCTGGACCGGACAGTAGGGAGCCGTACTTC | NA | TRBJ2-7 | medium-sized | TRBV20-1
CASSSENPWEETQYF | TGCGCCAGCAGCTCCGAGAATCCCTGGGAGGAGACCCAGTACTTC | NA | TRBJ2-5 | many | TRBV5-1
CASALDGRVTQYF | TGTGCCAGCGCTCTGGACGGAAGGGTGACGCAGTATTTT | NA | TRBJ2-3 | many | TRBV2
CSARIFRHSYEQYF | TGCAGTGCTAGAATCTTCCGTCACTCCTACGAGCAGTACTTC | NA | TRBJ2-7 | NA | TRBV20-1
CASSTPTGTQYF | TGTGCCAGCAGCACGCCCACCGGGACCCAGTACTTC | NA | TRBJ2-5 | many | TRBV3-1
CSVVGQSPEQYF | TGCAGCGTTGTAGGACAAAGCCCCGAGCAGTACTTC | NA | TRBJ2-7 | many | TRBV29-1
CASSALGAGGHEQYF | TGTGCCAGCAGTGCCTTGGGGGCGGGGGGGCACGAGCAGTACTTC | TRBD2 | TRBJ2-7 | many | TRBV28
CASSFSGTGVGTNVLTF | TGCGCCAGCAGCTTCTCCGGGACAGGGGTAGGTACCAACGTCCTGACTTTC | TRBD1 | TRBJ2-6 | NA | TRBV5-1
CSVVGQGGNDQFF | TGCAGCGTTGTTGGCCAGGGCGGTAATGATCAGTTCTTC | NA | TRBJ2-1 | once | TRBV29-1
CSARGLAGNEQFF | TGCAGTGCTAGAGGACTAGCGGGGAATGAGCAGTTCTTC | TRBD2 | TRBJ2-1 | NA | TRBV20-1
CASSYIYEQYF | TGTGCCAGCAGTTATATCTACGAGCAGTACTTC | NA | TRBJ2-7 | many | TRBV28
CSARDPGEGGYGYTF | TGCAGTGCTAGAGATCCAGGTGAGGGTGGCTATGGCTACACCTTC | NA | TRBJ1-2 | many | TRBV20-1
CASSHEGTAGGETQYF | TGTGCCAGCAGCCATGAAGGGACCGCCGGGGGAGAGACCCAGTACTTC | NA | TRBJ2-5 | NA | TRBV4-2
CSASTREETQYF | TGCAGTGCTAGTACCAGGGAAGAGACCCAGTACTTC | NA | TRBJ2-5 | medium-sized | TRBV20-1
CSARPGTAAYEQYF | TGCAGTGCTAGACCCGGGACAGCGGCGTACGAGCAGTACTTC | TRBD1 | TRBJ2-7 | NA | TRBV20-1
CASKLDRGTEAFF | TGTGCCAGTAAGTTAGACAGGGGCACTGAAGCTTTCTTT | TRBD1 | TRBJ1-1 | many | TRBV19
CASSQDCRGEQETQYF | TGCGCCAGCAGCCAAGATTGCCGGGGGGAACAAGAGACCCAGTACTTC | TRBD2 | TRBJ2-5 | many | TRBV4-3
CASSPRTSDSYEQYF | TGTGCCAGCAGCCCCCGGACTAGCGATTCCTACGAGCAGTACTTC | TRBD2 | TRBJ2-7 | many | TRBV11-1
CASSRSPGQVNTEAFF | TGTGCCAGCAGTAGATCTCCGGGACAGGTGAACACTGAAGCTTTCTTT | TRBD1 | TRBJ1-1 | many | TRBV7-2
CASREPPGSNEQFF | TGTGCCAGCAGAGAGCCTCCTGGTAGCAATGAGCAGTTCTTC | NA | TRBJ2-1 | many | TRBV6-1
CSAIRWSSYNEQFF | TGCAGTGCTATAAGGTGGAGCTCCTACAATGAGCAGTTCTTC | NA | TRBJ2-1 | many | TRBV20-1
CSAGRGSGRAGTQYF | TGCAGTGCTGGCCGGGGTAGCGGGAGGGCCGGTACGCAGTATTTT | TRBD2 | TRBJ2-3 | many | TRBV20-1
CASSNGQGVFDEQYF | TGCGCCAGCAGCAACGGACAGGGGGTTTTTGACGAGCAGTACTTC | TRBD1 | TRBJ2-7 | NA | TRBV5-1
CASSYSEDSYEQYF | TGTGCCAGCAGTTACTCAGAGGATTCCTACGAGCAGTACTTC | NA | TRBJ2-7 | many | TRBV6-5
CASEDRGSTGELFF | TGTGCCAGCGAGGACAGGGGGTCGACCGGGGAGCTGTTTTTT | TRBD1 | TRBJ2-2 | many | TRBV7-9
CASSFSQWPADTQYF | TGCGCCAGCAGCTTTTCGCAGTGGCCAGCAGATACGCAGTATTTT | NA | TRBJ2-3 | many | TRBV5-1
CSADEGGADTQYF | TGCAGTGCAGATGAGGGGGGGGCAGATACGCAGTATTTT | NA | TRBJ2-3 | large | TRBV20-1
CASSLFPPGLENEKLFF | TGTGCCAGCAGCTTATTCCCCCCAGGGCTAGAGAATGAAAAACTGTTTTTT | NA | TRBJ1-4 | many | TRBV7-8
CASSPGRSSYEQYF | TGTGCCAGCAGCCCGGGACGTTCCTCCTACGAGCAGTACTTC | NA | TRBJ2-7 | NA | TRBV2
CASSLGDTMRETQYF | TGTGCCAGCAGTTTAGGAGACACTATGAGAGAGACCCAGTACTTC | NA | TRBJ2-5 | many | TRBV28
CASSQGQQQETQYF | TGCGCCAGCAGCCAGGGACAGCAACAAGAGACCCAGTACTTC | TRBD1 | TRBJ2-5 | medium-sized | TRBV5-1
CASSLGQNNSPLHF | TGTGCCAGCAGCTTAGGCCAGAATAATTCACCCCTCCACTTT | NA | TRBJ1-6 | many | TRBV7-9
CASSPQETQYF | TGTGCCAGCTCACCGCAAGAGACCCAGTACTTC | NA | TRBJ2-5 | many | TRBV18
CSARPTWDRWDYNEQFF | TGCAGTGCTAGACCCACCTGGGACAGGTGGGACTACAATGAGCAGTTCTTC | TRBD1 | TRBJ2-1 | many | TRBV20-1
CAPHIGQGYTGELFF | TGTGCCCCCCATATAGGACAGGGGTACACCGGGGAGCTGTTTTTT | TRBD1 | TRBJ2-2 | many | TRBV6-5
CSARDRRQGVTDTQYF | TGCAGTGCTAGAGATCGTCGACAGGGGGTTACAGATACGCAGTATTTT | TRBD1 | TRBJ2-3 | NA | TRBV20-1
CASTKTGTDTGELFF | TGTGCCAGCACCAAAACCGGGACCGACACCGGGGAGCTGTTTTTT | NA | TRBJ2-2 | many | TRBV7-3
CATSDSGTSGYNEQFF | TGTGCCACCAGTGACTCCGGGACTAGCGGCTACAATGAGCAGTTCTTC | TRBD2 | TRBJ2-1 | many | TRBV24-1
CSGSQDTEAFF | TGCAGTGGTTCTCAGGACACTGAAGCTTTCTTT | NA | TRBJ1-1 | many | TRBV20-1
CATSRVASGSGETQYF | TGTGCCACCAGCAGAGTGGCTAGCGGGAGTGGAGAGACCCAGTACTTC | TRBD2 | TRBJ2-5 | many | TRBV15
CASSPRTSGVYNEQFF | TGCGCCAGCAGCCCTAGGACTAGCGGAGTGTACAATGAGCAGTTCTTC | TRBD2 | TRBJ2-1 | many | TRBV4-1
CASSYSSGGAYEQYF | TGTGCCAGCAGTTACTCTAGCGGGGGGGCCTACGAGCAGTACTTC | TRBD2 | TRBJ2-7 | few | TRBV6-6
CASSFSIGKETQYF | TGTGCCAGCAGCTTTAGCATCGGCAAAGAGACCCAGTACTTC | NA | TRBJ2-5 | many | TRBV11-3